Sequencing of this TCR beta chain was carried out in a study of shared clonotypes between healthy human individuals. Whole-study context: Plates per donor: three CD4 naive, three CD4 memory, two CD8 naive, one CD8 memory. Findings and caveats of the study: Represented genetic and exposure-history diversity was restricted by having few donors. Sorted-subset sequencing was shown by rarefaction to be incomplete despite large depth.

V lost 6 bases and J lost 0; bases outside the gene matches: 8. CDR1 is KGHSH, CDR2 LQKENI, per germline. CDR3 length equals 16 residues. CD4+ cells yielded CD45RA+ naive and CD45RA-negative memory subsets. Generated by immunoSEQ multiplex PCR, the TCRdb table keeps only in-frame clones and is missing some. This table has 1.5 million to 1.9 million clones, approximately 98% appearing once. Concerning this clone: No antigen is known for it.

The specimen sequenced was naive CD4+ T cells sorted from blood. As for subset: CD45RA+ positively selected. The chain recombines TRBV18 with TRBJ2-4, with 7 bases lining up with TRBD2. The sequence derives from a young man in good health. In nucleotides, the CDR3 is TGTGCCAGCTCCCCCTCTGGCGGGAGAGCCAAAAACATTCAGTACTTC. Its protein is CASSPSGGRAKNIQYF. The whole variable domain, remainder taken from reference TRBV18 and TRBJ2-4, is NAGVMQNPRHLVRRRGQEARLRCSPMKGHSHVYWYRQLPEEGLKFMVYLQKENIIDESGMPKERFSAEFPKEGPSILRIQQVVRGDSAAYFCASSPSGGRAKNIQYFGAGTRLSVL.